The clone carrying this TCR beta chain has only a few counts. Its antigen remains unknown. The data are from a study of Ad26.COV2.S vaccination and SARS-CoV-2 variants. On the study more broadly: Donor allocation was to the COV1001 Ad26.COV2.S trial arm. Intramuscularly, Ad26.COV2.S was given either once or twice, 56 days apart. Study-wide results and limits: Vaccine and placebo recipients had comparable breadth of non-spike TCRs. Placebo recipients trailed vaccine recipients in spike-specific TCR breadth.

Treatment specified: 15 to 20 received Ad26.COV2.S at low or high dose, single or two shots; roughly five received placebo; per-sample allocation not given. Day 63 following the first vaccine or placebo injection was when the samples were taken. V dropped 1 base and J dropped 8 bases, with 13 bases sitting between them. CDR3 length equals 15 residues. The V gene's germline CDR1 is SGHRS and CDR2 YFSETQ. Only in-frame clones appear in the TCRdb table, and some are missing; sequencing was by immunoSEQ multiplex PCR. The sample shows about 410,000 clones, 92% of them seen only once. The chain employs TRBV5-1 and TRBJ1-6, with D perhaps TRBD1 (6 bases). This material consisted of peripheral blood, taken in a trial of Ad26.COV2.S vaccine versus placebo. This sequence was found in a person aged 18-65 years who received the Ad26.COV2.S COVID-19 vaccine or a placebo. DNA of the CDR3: TGCGCCAGCAGCTTGATCCGACAGGAGGATTCACCCCTCCACTTT. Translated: CASSLIRQEDSPLHF. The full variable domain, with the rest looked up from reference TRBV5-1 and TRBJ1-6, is KAGVTQTPRYLIKTRGQQVTLSCSPISGHRSVSWYQQTPGQGLQFLFEYFSETQRNKGNFPGRFSGRQFSNSRSEMNVSTLELGDSALYLCASSLIRQEDSPLHFGNGTRLTVT.